This T cell receptor beta chain was obtained from a study of T cells in Graves' hyperthyroidism and ophthalmopathy. This clonotype was observed many times. There were TCR beta CDR3 regions amplified from RNA transcripts. RT-PCR in the first round (using the HTBI primer set) targeted the TCR CDR3. TCRdb reanalysed the multiplex PCR reads using MiXCR and keeps one entry per CDR3 protein. Of fewer than 650,000 distinct CDR3 sequences in the sample, 11% to 15% were seen once. The germline gives CDR1 SEHNR, CDR2 FQNEAQ (reference sequence). This CDR3 has 15 amino acids. V shed 1 base and J shed 2 bases, with 11 bases lying between them.

The sample comprised blood. This TCR derives from a woman younger than 30 with Graves' ophthalmopathy. V usage is TRBV7-9 and J usage is TRBJ1-1, with D hard to call. CDR3 coding DNA: TGTGCCAGCAGCTTAGAGGGCACGATAAACACTGAAGCTTTCTTT. Translating gives CASSLEGTINTEAFF.